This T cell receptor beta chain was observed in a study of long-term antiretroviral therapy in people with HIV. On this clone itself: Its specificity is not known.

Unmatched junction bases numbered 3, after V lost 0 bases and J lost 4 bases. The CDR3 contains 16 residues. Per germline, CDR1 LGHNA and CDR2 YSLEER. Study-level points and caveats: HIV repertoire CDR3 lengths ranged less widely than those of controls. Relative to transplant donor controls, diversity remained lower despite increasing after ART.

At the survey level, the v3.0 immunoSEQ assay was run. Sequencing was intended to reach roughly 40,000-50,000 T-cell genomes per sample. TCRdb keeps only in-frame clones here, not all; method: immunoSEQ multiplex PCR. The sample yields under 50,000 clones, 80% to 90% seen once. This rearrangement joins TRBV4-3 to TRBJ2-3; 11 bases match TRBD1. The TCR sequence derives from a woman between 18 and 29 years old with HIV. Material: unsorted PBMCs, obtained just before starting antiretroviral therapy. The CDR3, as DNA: TGCGCCAGCAGCCAAGATGCGGGACAGGGGGCAGATACGCAGTATTTT. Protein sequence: CASSQDAGQGADTQYF.